Each of the 2 T cell receptor beta chains below was sequenced from the same sample in a study of cytomegalovirus exposure and HLA in healthy donors. 60 Vbeta and 13 Jbeta primers were used in PCR. TCRdb keeps only in-frame clones here, not all; method: immunoSEQ multiplex PCR. This sample has approximately 200,000 clones, with roughly 84% found just once. Sample: PBMCs. These receptors all stem from a girl aged 10 to 17 in good health and CMV-seronegative.

The rearrangement joins TRBV7-2 to TRBJ1-5, with 9 positions matching TRBD1. V lost 6 bases to trimming and J lost 9 bases; unmatched junction nucleotides: 15. From germline, CDR1 is SGHTA and CDR2 FQGNSA. CDR3 length: 16 residues. CDR3 region: CASSPDGTGQQWPQHF. The CDR3 nucleotides read TGTGCCAGCAGTCCTGACGGGACAGGGCAGCAATGGCCCCAGCATTTT.

V usage is TRBV5-1 and J usage is TRBJ2-2, with D possibly TRBD1 on 6 matching bases. This CDR3 is 15 amino acids long. Deletions cut 4 bases from V and 0 bases from J, with 10 bases between. In germline, CDR1 is SGHRS, CDR2 YFSETQ. CDR3 region: CASSPGQTNTGELFF. CDR3 DNA: TGCGCCAGCAGCCCGGGACAAACGAACACCGGGGAGCTGTTTTTT.